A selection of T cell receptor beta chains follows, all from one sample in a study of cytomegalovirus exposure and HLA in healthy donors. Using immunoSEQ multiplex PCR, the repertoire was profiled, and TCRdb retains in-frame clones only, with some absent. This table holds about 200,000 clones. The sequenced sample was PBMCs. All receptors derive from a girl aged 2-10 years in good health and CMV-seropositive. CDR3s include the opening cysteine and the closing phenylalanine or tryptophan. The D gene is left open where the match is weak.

CDR3aa: CASTPGLSTDTQYF; CDR3nt: TGTGCCAGCACACCGGGATTGAGCACAGATACGCAGTATTTT; v_gene: TRBV27; j_gene: TRBJ2-3; d_gene: -
CDR3aa: CASSQGETSGVGDTQYF; CDR3nt: TGCGCCAGCAGCCAAGGGGAAACTAGCGGGGTCGGGGATACGCAGTATTTT; v_gene: TRBV4-1; j_gene: TRBJ2-3; d_gene: TRBD2
CDR3aa: CASSHQLGLAGVNTQYF; CDR3nt: TGTGCCAGCAGCCATCAACTGGGCCTAGCGGGAGTAAATACGCAGTATTTT; v_gene: TRBV7-8; j_gene: TRBJ2-3; d_gene: TRBD2
CDR3aa: CASSLGESNQPQHF; CDR3nt: TGTGCCAGCAGCTTAGGAGAAAGCAATCAGCCCCAGCATTTT; v_gene: TRBV7-6; j_gene: TRBJ1-5; d_gene: -
CDR3aa: CASSFGQANSPLHF; CDR3nt: TGCGCCAGCAGCTTCGGACAGGCTAATTCACCCCTCCACTTT; v_gene: TRBV5-1; j_gene: TRBJ1-6; d_gene: TRBD1
CDR3aa: CASREGADYGYTF; CDR3nt: TGTGCCAGCAGGGAGGGGGCAGACTATGGCTACACCTTC; v_gene: TRBV28; j_gene: TRBJ1-2; d_gene: TRBD1
CDR3aa: CASRPGQVAGNTEAFF; CDR3nt: TGCGCCAGCAGACCCGGACAGGTGGCCGGGAACACTGAAGCTTTCTTT; v_gene: TRBV5-1; j_gene: TRBJ1-1; d_gene: TRBD1
CDR3aa: CSVGLAGQNQPQHF; CDR3nt: TGCAGCGTTGGGTTGGCAGGGCAGAATCAGCCCCAGCATTTT; v_gene: TRBV29-1; j_gene: TRBJ1-5; d_gene: -
CDR3aa: CASSPSYNEQFF; CDR3nt: TGTGCCAGCAGTCCCTCGTACAATGAGCAGTTCTTC; v_gene: TRBV27; j_gene: TRBJ2-1; d_gene: -
CDR3aa: CSVNGEGTGQETQYF; CDR3nt: TGCAGCGTTAATGGGGAGGGAACGGGGCAAGAGACCCAGTACTTC; v_gene: TRBV29-1; j_gene: TRBJ2-5; d_gene: TRBD2
CDR3aa: CASSPGSSSTGELFF; CDR3nt: TGTGCCAGCAGCCCCGGGAGTAGCTCCACCGGGGAGCTGTTTTTT; v_gene: TRBV11-2; j_gene: TRBJ2-2; d_gene: -
CDR3aa: CASSLALAGAGNTIYF; CDR3nt: TGTGCCAGCAGCTTAGCGTTAGCAGGGGCTGGAAACACCATATATTTT; v_gene: TRBV7-2; j_gene: TRBJ1-3; d_gene: -
CDR3aa: CASSRATGSSYEQYF; CDR3nt: TGTGCCAGCAGTCGAGCGACTGGGAGCTCCTACGAGCAGTACTTC; v_gene: TRBV6-5; j_gene: TRBJ2-7; d_gene: -
CDR3aa: CASSTQGAEAFF; CDR3nt: TGTGCCAGCAGTACACAGGGGGCTGAAGCTTTCTTT; v_gene: TRBV6-5; j_gene: TRBJ1-1; d_gene: TRBD1
CDR3aa: CASSLVQGKKDTQYF; CDR3nt: TGTGCCAGCAGCTTAGTACAGGGAAAAAAAGATACGCAGTATTTT; v_gene: TRBV7-8; j_gene: TRBJ2-3; d_gene: -
CDR3aa: CASSNVTVNYGYTF; CDR3nt: TGTGCCAGCAGTAACGTAACAGTGAACTATGGCTACACCTTC; v_gene: TRBV2; j_gene: TRBJ1-2; d_gene: -
CDR3aa: CASQLEGGNTEAFF; CDR3nt: TGTGCCAGTCAACTTGAGGGCGGGAACACTGAAGCTTTCTTT; v_gene: TRBV9; j_gene: TRBJ1-1; d_gene: -
CDR3aa: CASSGAMNTEAFF; CDR3nt: TGTGCCAGCAGCGGAGCAATGAACACTGAAGCTTTCTTT; v_gene: TRBV27; j_gene: TRBJ1-1; d_gene: -
CDR3aa: CASSPGASGRGDEQFF; CDR3nt: TGTGCCAGCAGCCCAGGGGCTAGCGGGAGAGGTGATGAGCAGTTCTTC; v_gene: TRBV9; j_gene: TRBJ2-1; d_gene: TRBD2
CDR3aa: CASSLSVEGTEAFF; CDR3nt: TGTGCCAGCAGTTTATCGGTTGAGGGCACTGAAGCTTTCTTT; v_gene: TRBV28; j_gene: TRBJ1-1; d_gene: -
CDR3aa: CASSPQGAGVAEAFF; CDR3nt: TGTGCCAGCAGTCCACAGGGGGCTGGAGTCGCTGAAGCTTTCTTT; v_gene: TRBV28; j_gene: TRBJ1-1; d_gene: TRBD1
CDR3aa: CASSPVNLRGDDAKNIQYF; CDR3nt: TGTGCCAGCAGTCCCGTTAACCTCAGGGGGGATGATGCCAAAAACATTCAGTACTTC; v_gene: TRBV28; j_gene: TRBJ2-4; d_gene: -
CDR3aa: CASRVDRGGTDTQYF; CDR3nt: TGTGCCAGCAGGGTCGACAGGGGTGGCACAGATACGCAGTATTTT; v_gene: TRBV2; j_gene: TRBJ2-3; d_gene: TRBD1
CDR3aa: CASNRYDRGGETQYF; CDR3nt: TGTGCCAGTAACCGGTATGACAGGGGCGGGGAGACCCAGTACTTC; v_gene: TRBV28; j_gene: TRBJ2-5; d_gene: TRBD1
CDR3aa: CASSMWDRDYEQYF; CDR3nt: TGTGCCAGCAGCATGTGGGACAGGGACTACGAGCAGTACTTC; v_gene: TRBV5-6; j_gene: TRBJ2-7; d_gene: TRBD1
CDR3aa: CASSIRGQGSYMNTEAFF; CDR3nt: TGTGCCAGTAGTATACGGGGACAGGGCTCCTACATGAACACTGAAGCTTTCTTT; v_gene: TRBV19; j_gene: TRBJ1-1; d_gene: TRBD1
CDR3aa: CASSSTRQGISNQPQHF; CDR3nt: TGTGCCAGCAGCTCGACAAGACAGGGAATCAGCAATCAGCCCCAGCATTTT; v_gene: TRBV7-9; j_gene: TRBJ1-5; d_gene: TRBD1
CDR3aa: CASAPTLAPYGYTF; CDR3nt: TGTGCCAGCGCCCCGACCCTAGCCCCCTATGGCTACACCTTC; v_gene: TRBV6-5; j_gene: TRBJ1-2; d_gene: -
CDR3aa: CAGSEARRTDWSNQPQHF; CDR3nt: TGTGCCGGCAGTGAAGCTCGACGGACAGATTGGAGCAATCAGCCCCAGCATTTT; v_gene: TRBV6-1; j_gene: TRBJ1-5; d_gene: -
CDR3aa: CASSLYNVGQLVTDTQYF; CDR3nt: TGCGCCAGCAGCTTGTATAACGTCGGACAATTAGTAACAGATACGCAGTATTTT; v_gene: TRBV5-1; j_gene: TRBJ2-3; d_gene: -
CDR3aa: CASSPRRPSSYEQYF; CDR3nt: TGTGCCAGCTCACCGAGGCGTCCGAGCTCCTACGAGCAGTACTTC; v_gene: TRBV18; j_gene: TRBJ2-7; d_gene: -
CDR3aa: CASSLNPGRIRDTQYF; CDR3nt: TGTGCCAGCAGCTTAAACCCAGGGAGGATTAGAGATACGCAGTATTTT; v_gene: TRBV7-8; j_gene: TRBJ2-3; d_gene: -
CDR3aa: CASRGADGVDGYTF; CDR3nt: TGTGCCAGCAGGGGGGCTGACGGCGTGGATGGCTACACCTTC; v_gene: TRBV2; j_gene: TRBJ1-2; d_gene: -
CDR3aa: CASSQGPKAFF; CDR3nt: TGTGCCAGTAGTCAGGGTCCAAAAGCTTTCTTT; v_gene: TRBV19; j_gene: TRBJ1-1; d_gene: -
CDR3aa: CASSRAGAPNEQFF; CDR3nt: TGTGCCAGCAGTCGAGCGGGGGCGCCCAATGAGCAGTTCTTC; v_gene: TRBV27; j_gene: TRBJ2-1; d_gene: TRBD2
CDR3aa: CASSPGQGTEQFF; CDR3nt: TGTGCCAGCAGTCCGGGACAGGGCACTGAGCAGTTCTTC; v_gene: TRBV28; j_gene: TRBJ2-1; d_gene: TRBD1
CDR3aa: CASSEWDRGVDGYTF; CDR3nt: TGTGCCAGCAGTGAATGGGACAGGGGAGTAGATGGCTACACCTTC; v_gene: TRBV25-1; j_gene: TRBJ1-2; d_gene: TRBD1